This TCR beta chain was identified during a study of blood T cell repertoires in COVID-19 (TCRdb year 2020). For the study in its entirety: Samples from collaborators originated in the United States, Italy and Spain and spanned both the acute and convalescent phases of COVID-19. A de-identified subject ID, COVID-19 status, age in years and sex were almost always included in the sample metadata. Subjects who had been exposed to COVID-19, were actively infected with it, or had recovered from it provided the deeply sampled blood TCRbeta repertoires that made up the dataset. The repertoires were released in a freely available public database meant as a resource for research on the immune response to SARS-CoV-2. The samples were drawn from two sources: the first 160 participants of the ongoing ImmuneRACE study, and 1,000 to 1,500 subjects contributed by 6 global collaborators. The material from the prospective study consisted of cDNA or gDNA derived from T cells, B-cell-depleted T cells, or PBMCs. Where available, HLA class I and class II types were taken from metadata supplied by the sample provider and were not determined by assay-based typing. What the study reported, not specific to this receptor: The quantity of clinical and demographic metadata differed by source and by participant and was supplied without curation.

The CDR3, cysteine through phenylalanine, is 11 amino acids long. This entry keeps only the CDR3 DNA: 33 bases, framed from base 1. The germline V gene encodes CDR1 DFQATT and CDR2 SNEGSKA (reference sequence). V loses 3 bases, J loses 1 base, and the germline ends lie 4 bases apart. Comment on this clone: Its antigen is currently not known. No clone much larger than this one lies a single base away; base qualities are absent. This sample also contains other DNA sequences that code for the same CDR3.

TCRbeta CDR3 regions were amplified from genomic DNA using the immunoSEQ Assay, a bias-controlled multiplex PCR. In the source study's methods: Within the assay, amplification of reference gene primers was used to estimate how many nucleated cells each sample contained. Sequence reads were collapsed and filtered to measure the absolute abundance of every unique TCRbeta CDR3 rearrangement. For each sample, productive Simpson clonality was calculated as the square root of Simpson's diversity index over productive rearrangements. The table comes from immuneACCESS by way of TCRdb, which keeps in-frame sequences with V and J called. Part of the clones is missing from these tables; in studies checked, under half for an unresolved V gene and the rest for unknown reasons. V, J and clone size are taken as reported in that table, and D and trimming were inferred from the DNA itself. The sample includes 200,000 to 300,000 clones, with 88% observed a single time. Together, the top ten hold 2% to 2.5% of the sample.

Participants in the prospective study were aged roughly 18 to 90 years, lived in some 24 United States geographic areas, and enrolled through a virtual design. To assign participants to cohorts, the prospective study relied on clinical history that participants themselves reported in a screening survey and a study questionnaire. Mobile phlebotomists in the prospective study collected whole blood, serum and a nasopharyngeal or oropharyngeal swab from every participant. Additional blood draws and questionnaires over an approximately 2-month period could optionally be provided by prospective study participants. Before DNA extraction, blood samples from the prospective study were shipped at room temperature or frozen.

This clonotype was obtained from a woman aged 40 to 50 with acute COVID-19. The source material was PBMCs or T cells enriched from blood (not recorded which). The rearranged segments are TRBV20-1 and TRBJ2-7; no D gene call is confident. The bases read TGCAGTGCTAGCGGGTCCTACGAGCAGTACTTC. This translates into CSASGSYEQYF.